This T cell receptor beta chain was identified during a study of T cell repertoires in cytomegalovirus infection. The CDR3 has 14 amino acids. J was trimmed by 3 bases and V by 1 base; bases with no gene match: 3. Germline V lookup: CDR1 LGHNT, CDR2 FRNRAP. Each CDR3 protein gets one entry after TCRdb re-called the reads with MiXCR. The profile shows hundreds of thousands of distinct CDR3 sequences, around 30% of them singletons. This clonotype occurred a few times. Antigen specificity is unknown. The TCR originated in a human donor in good health (CMV status not recorded). Some clones in this sample may be carry-over from other donors' samples. The chain couples TRBV12-5 to TRBJ2-7; TRBD1 matches 7 bases. The sequencing used cultured PBMCs, collected from culture after CMV antigen stimulation. The CDR3: CASGLGRDSYEQYF. The CDR3 DNA reads as TGTGCTAGTGGTTTGGGCCGGGACAGCTACGAGCAGTACTTC.